This TCR beta chain was found in a study of vaccination and CD4 T cells after COVID-19. In the study overall: The authors used overlapping spike peptides from SARS-CoV-2, HCoV-NL63, HCoV-OC43 and HCoV-229E to stimulate cells.

In regard to this clonotype: Its matching antigen is unknown.

Treatment reported: roughly 10-day PBMC culture with coronavirus spike peptide pools or control peptides (ViraFEST assay). With the Oncomine TCR Beta short-read assay, DNA from cultured CD4+ T cells was sequenced. TCRdb re-derived calls from the PCR reads in MiXCR, one entry per CDR3 protein. The sample has 9,500 to 15,000 distinct CDR3 sequences; about 50% are singletons. The V and J ends lost 4 bases and 1 base respectively, with 7 bases between them. CDR1 is SNHLY and CDR2 is FYNNEI in the germline V gene. This CDR3 is built from 13 residues. V is TRBV2 and J is TRBJ2-5, with D uncertain. Material for sequencing was CD4+ T cells from blood, cultured in vitro. This sequence originates from a human donor who had recovered from COVID-19. The CDR3, as DNA: TGTGCCAGCAGTGGACTGGTCCAAGAGACCCAGTACTTC. This gives the protein CASSGLVQETQYF.